Listed here is a single TCR beta chain. What it binds is unknown. These data belong to a study of OX40 agonist ivuxolimab in advanced cancers. Overall study: Prior anti-PD-1, anti-PD-L1 or anti-CTLA-4 therapy did not bar entry, and roughly 40% had some.

The germline V gene has CDR1 SNHLY and CDR2 FYNNEI. Trimming cost V 5 bases and J 0 bases, with 10 bases left between them. This CDR3 comprises 15 residues. TCRdb keeps only in-frame clones here, not all; method: immunoSEQ multiplex PCR. Among approximately 65,000 clones listed, roughly 89% were seen once. Broader study findings: The CD4+ and CD8+ T cells in the blood had expanded clonally by week 6 at 0.1 to 3.0 mg/kg. Normalized T-cell clonal expansion was also low in some nonresponders. Expanded clones were, on average, more numerous in CD8+ T cells than in CD4+.

V gene TRBV2 combines with J gene TRBJ1-4; D might be TRBD1 (6 bases). This sample comprised CD4+ or CD8+ T cells sorted from blood, obtained in a trial of the OX40 agonist ivuxolimab. The TCR comes from an adult with an advanced solid tumor such as melanoma, head and neck, liver or kidney cancer. CDR3 residues: CASSPRQATNEKLFF. The CDR3, as DNA: TGTGCCAGCAGTCCTCGACAGGCAACTAATGAAAAACTGTTTTTT.